This T cell receptor (beta chain) was recovered during a study of T cells in Graves' hyperthyroidism and ophthalmopathy. Whole-study context: Upon initial diagnosis and before any treatment, peripheral blood was collected.

Study-level results: Ophthalmopathy was separated from stable hyperthyroidism by a 13 V-J model. Model-based prediction identified ophthalmopathy a median about 6 months prior to its onset.

These patients, aged 18 to 65, had recently diagnosed hyperthyroidism lasting under 2 months. As to this clonotype: What it binds is unknown.

RNA transcripts were the template for amplifying TCR beta CDR3 regions. The HTBI primer set was used in a first-round RT-PCR of the TCR CDR3. TCRdb used MiXCR to reprocess the multiplex PCR reads, holding one entry per CDR3 protein. The table lists about 620,000 distinct CDR3 sequences, about 16% of them singletons. The sequenced material came from blood. The TCR was taken from a woman aged 25 to 39 with Graves' hyperthyroidism.

The CDR3 loop is CASSQVLMGAGSYEQYF. The CDR3 DNA reads as TGTGCCAGCAGCCAAGTTTTGATGGGGGCGGGGTCCTACGAGCAGTACTTC. V and J are TRBV3-1 and TRBJ2-7; D may match TRBD1 or TRBD2 (6 bases each). CDR1 and CDR2 (germline): LGHDT, YNNKEL (reference sequence). V was cut by 1 base and J by 1 base, with 17 bases left in between. This CDR3 region has 17 residues.